This record concerns one TCR beta chain sequence. These data are taken from a study of blood T cell repertoires in COVID-19. The wider study: From the United States, Italy and Spain came samples of acute and convalescent COVID-19. Sources were T cells, B-cell-depleted T cells, or PBMCs; the material itself was cDNA or gDNA.

The CDR3 totals 18 residues. In the original workflow: Estimation of nucleated cell counts relied on the amplification of reference gene primers. The table came from immunoSEQ multiplex PCR; TCRdb's copy has only in-frame clones and leaves some out. V, J and clone size derive from that table, while D and trimming were established from the DNA sequence. Of 150,000 to 200,000 clones in the sample, roughly 80% were seen once. The source is a man in his 60s with active or convalescent COVID-19. The chain carries TRBV21-1 and TRBJ2-7; the table's D call, TRBD2, has no DNA check behind it. TRBV21-1 is noted as a pseudogene. Sequenced sample: peripheral blood. This chain's CDR3 is CASSSTGTSGPSVYEQYF. The CDR3 DNA sequence: TGTGCCAGCAGCTCCACCGGGACTAGCGGGCCTTCCGTCTACGAGCAGTACTTC.